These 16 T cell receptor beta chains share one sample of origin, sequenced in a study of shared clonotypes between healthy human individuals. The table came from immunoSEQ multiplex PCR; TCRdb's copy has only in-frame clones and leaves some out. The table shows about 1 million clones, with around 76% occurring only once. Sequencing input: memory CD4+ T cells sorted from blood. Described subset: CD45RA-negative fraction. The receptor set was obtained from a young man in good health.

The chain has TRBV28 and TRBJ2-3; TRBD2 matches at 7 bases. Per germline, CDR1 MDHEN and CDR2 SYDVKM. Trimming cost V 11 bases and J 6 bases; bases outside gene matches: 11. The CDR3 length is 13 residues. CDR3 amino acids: CAERDPSRDTQYF. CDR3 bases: TGTGCCGAGCGGGACCCTTCTCGGGATACGCAGTATTTT.

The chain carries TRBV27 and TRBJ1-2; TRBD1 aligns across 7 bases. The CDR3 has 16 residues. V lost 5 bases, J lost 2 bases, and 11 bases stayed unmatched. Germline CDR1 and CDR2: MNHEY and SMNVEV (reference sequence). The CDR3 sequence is CASSHPGQIVNYGYTF. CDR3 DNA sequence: TGTGCCAGCAGTCACCCGGGACAGATAGTAAACTATGGCTACACCTTC.

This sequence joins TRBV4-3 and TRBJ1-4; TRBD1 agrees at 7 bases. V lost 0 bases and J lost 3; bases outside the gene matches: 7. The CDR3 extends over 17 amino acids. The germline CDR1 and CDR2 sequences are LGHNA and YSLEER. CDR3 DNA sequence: TGCGCCAGCAGCCAAGATGGCAGGGGGGGATCTAATGAAAAACTGTTTTTT. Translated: CASSQDGRGGSNEKLFF.

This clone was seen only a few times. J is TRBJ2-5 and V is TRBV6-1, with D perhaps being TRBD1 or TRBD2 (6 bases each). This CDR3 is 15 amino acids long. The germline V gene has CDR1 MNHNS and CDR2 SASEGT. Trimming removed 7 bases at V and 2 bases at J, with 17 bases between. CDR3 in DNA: TGTGCCAGCAAAGGGGGGCAGGGCCAGCAAGAGACCCAGTACTTC. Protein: CASKGGQGQQETQYF.

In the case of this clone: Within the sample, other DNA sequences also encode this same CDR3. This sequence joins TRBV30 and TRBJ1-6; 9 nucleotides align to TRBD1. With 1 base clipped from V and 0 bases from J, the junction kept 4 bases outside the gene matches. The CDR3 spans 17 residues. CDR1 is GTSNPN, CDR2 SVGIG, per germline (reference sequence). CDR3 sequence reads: CAWSGQGGSSYNSPLHF. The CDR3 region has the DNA TGTGCCTGGAGTGGACAGGGGGGCAGCTCCTATAATTCACCCCTCCACTTT.

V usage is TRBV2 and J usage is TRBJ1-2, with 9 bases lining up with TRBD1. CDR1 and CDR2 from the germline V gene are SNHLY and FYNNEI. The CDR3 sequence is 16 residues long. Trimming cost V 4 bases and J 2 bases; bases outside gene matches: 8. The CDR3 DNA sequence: TGTGCCAGCAGTGTAGGGGGACAGGGCCTCAACTATGGCTACACCTTC. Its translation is CASSVGGQGLNYGYTF.

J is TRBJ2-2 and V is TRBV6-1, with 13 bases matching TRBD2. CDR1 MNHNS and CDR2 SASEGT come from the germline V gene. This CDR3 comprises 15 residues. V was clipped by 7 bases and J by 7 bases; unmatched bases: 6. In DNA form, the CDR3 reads TGTGCCAGCATACACCGGACTAGCGGGGGCGGGGAGCTGTTTTTT. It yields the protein CASIHRTSGGGELFF.

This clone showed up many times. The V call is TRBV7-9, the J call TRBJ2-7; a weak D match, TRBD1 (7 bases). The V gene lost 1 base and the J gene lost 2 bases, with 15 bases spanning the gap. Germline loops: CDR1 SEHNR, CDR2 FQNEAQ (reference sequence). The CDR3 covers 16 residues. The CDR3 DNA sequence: TGTGCCAGCAGCTTAGGCGGGACAGCGTTACCCTACGAGCAGTACTTC. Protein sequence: CASSLGGTALPYEQYF.

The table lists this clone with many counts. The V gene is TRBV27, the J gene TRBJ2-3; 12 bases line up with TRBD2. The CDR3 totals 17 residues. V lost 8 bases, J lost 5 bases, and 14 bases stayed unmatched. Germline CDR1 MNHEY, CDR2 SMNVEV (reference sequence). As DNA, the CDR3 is TGTGCCAGCTCGGAGGGACTAGCGGGCCTTATGGAAGATACGCAGTATTTT. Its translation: CASSEGLAGLMEDTQYF.

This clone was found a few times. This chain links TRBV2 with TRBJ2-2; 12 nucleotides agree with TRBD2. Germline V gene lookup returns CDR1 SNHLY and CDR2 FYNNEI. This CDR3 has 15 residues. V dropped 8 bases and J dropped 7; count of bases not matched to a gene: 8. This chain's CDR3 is CASQTSGSLGGELFF. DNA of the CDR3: TGTGCCAGCCAGACTAGCGGGAGTCTTGGCGGGGAGCTGTTTTTT. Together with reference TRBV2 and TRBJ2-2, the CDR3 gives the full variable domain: EPEVTQTPSHQVTQMGQEVILRCVPISNHLYFYWYRQILGQKVEFLVSFYNNEISEKSEIFDDQFSVERPDGSNFTLKIRSTKLEDSAMYFCASQTSGSLGGELFFGEGSRLTVL.

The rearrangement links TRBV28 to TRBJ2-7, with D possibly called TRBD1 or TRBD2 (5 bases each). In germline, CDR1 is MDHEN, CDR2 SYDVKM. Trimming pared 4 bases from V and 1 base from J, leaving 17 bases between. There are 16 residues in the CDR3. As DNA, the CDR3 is TGTGCCAGCAGTTCCCTGGGTGGGGGAGCTTCCTACGAGCAGTACTTC. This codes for CASSSLGGGASYEQYF.

Here the CDR3 DNA reads TGTGCCTGGAGTGTGGGCCCCTTAACGGGCTTCCCGGGAACTGAAGCTTTCTTT. Translation gives CAWSVGPLTGFPGTEAFF. The chain is built from TRBV30 and TRBJ1-1; D gene uncertain. Trimming cost V 0 bases and J 5 bases, with 25 bases left between them. Germline-derived CDR1 and CDR2 are GTSNPN and SVGIG (reference sequence). The CDR3 spans 18 residues.

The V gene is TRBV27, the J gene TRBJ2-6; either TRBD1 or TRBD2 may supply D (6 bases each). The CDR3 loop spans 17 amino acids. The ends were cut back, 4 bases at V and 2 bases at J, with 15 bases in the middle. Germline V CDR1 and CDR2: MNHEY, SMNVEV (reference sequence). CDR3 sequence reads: CASSSLGGQAGANVLTF. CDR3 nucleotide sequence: TGTGCCAGCAGTTCCCTTGGGGGGCAGGCTGGGGCCAACGTCCTGACTTTC.

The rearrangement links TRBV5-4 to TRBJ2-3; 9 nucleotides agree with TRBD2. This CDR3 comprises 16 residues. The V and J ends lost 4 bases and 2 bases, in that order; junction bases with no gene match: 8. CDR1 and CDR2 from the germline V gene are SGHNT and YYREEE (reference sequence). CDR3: CASSQKLAGLTDTQYF. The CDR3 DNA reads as TGTGCCAGCAGCCAAAAACTAGCGGGCCTCACAGATACGCAGTATTTT.

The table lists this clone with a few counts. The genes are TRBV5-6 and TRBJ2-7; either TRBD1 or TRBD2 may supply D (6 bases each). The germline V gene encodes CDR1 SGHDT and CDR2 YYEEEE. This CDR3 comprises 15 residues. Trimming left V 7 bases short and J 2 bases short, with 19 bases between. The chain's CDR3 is CASSVGGGTTYEQYF. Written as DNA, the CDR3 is TGTGCCAGCTCCGTGGGGGGCGGGACAACCTACGAGCAGTACTTC.

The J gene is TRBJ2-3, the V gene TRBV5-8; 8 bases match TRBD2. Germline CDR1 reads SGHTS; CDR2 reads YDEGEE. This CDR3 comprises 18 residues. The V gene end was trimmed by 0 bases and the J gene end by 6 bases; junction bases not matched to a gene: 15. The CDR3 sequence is CASSLGSSGGVAWDTQYF. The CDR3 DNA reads TGTGCCAGCAGCTTGGGCAGCAGCGGGGGCGTAGCTTGGGATACGCAGTATTTT. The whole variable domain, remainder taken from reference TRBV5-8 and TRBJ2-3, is EAGVTQSPTHLIKTRGQQATLRCSPISGHTSVYWYQQALGLGLQFLLWYDEGEERNRGNFPPRFSGRQFPNYSSELNVNALELEDSALYLCASSLGSSGGVAWDTQYFGPGTRLTVL.